Listed below are T cell receptor beta chains from one sample, sequenced in a study of TIL therapy for anti-PD-1-resistant metastatic lung cancer. Measured with immunoSEQ multiplex PCR; TCRdb has only the in-frame clones, and not every one. This table holds roughly 54,000 clones, roughly 87% found once. Sequencing used blood, obtained at baseline. These receptors were taken from a person aged 25-85 years with non-small cell lung cancer. CDR3s include the opening cysteine and the closing phenylalanine or tryptophan. The D gene is left open where the match is weak. Expanded clones are given a class, and other clones once, few, many or no size at all.

J gene | clone size | D gene | V gene | CDR3 DNA | CDR3 protein
TRBJ1-6 | NA | NA | TRBV18 | TGTGCCAGCTCACAGGGTCGCCCGGAAATTAATTCACCCCTCCACTTT | CASSQGRPEINSPLHF
TRBJ2-2 | NA | NA | TRBV27 | TGTGCCAGCAGTTTATGGGTAAACACCGGGGAGCTGTTTTTT | CASSLWVNTGELFF
TRBJ2-2 | NA | NA | TRBV11-1 | TGTGCCAGCAGCTTAGCGCCCGGAAAGGTTTTGACCGGGGAGCTGTTTTTT | CASSLAPGKVLTGELFF
TRBJ1-1 | NA | TRBD1 | TRBV3-1/TRBV3-2 | TGTGCCAGCAGCAGGGGCAAACTGGACAGGGAAGCTTTCTTT | CASSRGKLDREAFF
TRBJ1-6 | few | NA | TRBV3-1/TRBV3-2 | TGTGCCAGCAGCCACGCCAACACCGGGACTTCTCAGTCCCTCCACTTT | CASSHANTGTSQSLHF
TRBJ2-5 | NA | NA | TRBV27 | TGTGCCAGCAGTTTATGGCCTCAAGAGACCCAGTACTTC | CASSLWPQETQYF
TRBJ2-1 | NA | TRBD2 | TRBV30 | TGTGCCTGGCTGCCCTTAATGACTAGCGGGGTGCACAATGAGCAGTTCTTC | CAWLPLMTSGVHNEQFF
TRBJ1-1 | NA | TRBD1 | TRBV3-1/TRBV3-2 | TGTGCCAGCAGCCAAGGACAGGGAGGAACTGAAGCTTTCTTT | CASSQGQGGTEAFF
TRBJ1-6 | NA | NA | TRBV9 | TGTGCCAGCAGCGTAGAAGCCCATTTGGATAATTCACCCCTCCACTTT | CASSVEAHLDNSPLHF
TRBJ1-2 | NA | TRBD1 | TRBV20-1 | TGCAGTGCTAATGACAGGGGCACTAACTATGGCTACACCTTC | CSANDRGTNYGYTF
TRBJ1-1 | once | NA | TRBV27 | TGTGCCAGCAGCCACCAGGGATTGAACACTGAAGCTTTCTTT | CASSHQGLNTEAFF
TRBJ2-1 | NA | TRBD1 | TRBV7-2 | TGTGCCAGCAGCTCCGGTATCCGGACAGGCGAGCAGTTCTTC | CASSSGIRTGEQFF
TRBJ2-7 | NA | NA | TRBV6-1 | TGTGCCAGCAGTGAAGCCCCCATGGGCGGCTCCTACGAGCAGTACTTC | CASSEAPMGGSYEQYF
TRBJ1-6 | NA | TRBD1 | TRBV3-1/TRBV3-2 | TGTGCCAGCAGCCCAGGGGGAAGCTCACCCCTCCACTTT | CASSPGGSSPLHF
TRBJ2-7 | NA | NA | TRBV20-1 | TGCAGTGCTAGTTTTTCGGGGGCGAACTACGAGCAGTACTTC | CSASFSGANYEQYF
TRBJ2-2 | NA | NA | TRBV10-3 | TGTGCCATCAGTCGGGACGGGGAGCTGTTTTTT | CAISRDGELFF
TRBJ2-1 | once | NA | TRBV27 | TGTGCCCAACACCCCCGGGAGTTCGTTTCCCACGCAGCACCTCGTTACTACAATGAGCAGTTCTTC | CAQHPREFVSHAAPRYYNEQFF
TRBJ2-5 | NA | NA | TRBV5-1 | TGCGCCAGCAGCTTGCAGGACATGGGCCGTGGGGAGACCCAGTACTTC | CASSLQDMGRGETQYF
TRBJ2-7 | NA | NA | TRBV28 | TGTGCCAGCAGCGGAGGGGTTTCGCGCTCCTACGAGCAGTACTTC | CASSGGVSRSYEQYF
TRBJ1-1 | NA | NA | TRBV6-5 | TGTGCCAGCAGTACTCAGGTTCCCTTCCCTGAAGCTTTCTTT | CASSTQVPFPEAFF
TRBJ2-5 | NA | NA | TRBV7-9 | TGTGCCAGCAGCTTAGTAATCCTGCGGGAAGCTTTAGGGGAGACCCAGTACTTC | CASSLVILREALGETQYF
TRBJ2-3 | NA | TRBD2 | TRBV11-2 | TGTGCCAGCAGCTTGGCTAGCGGGGGGTCAACAGATACGCAGTATTTT | CASSLASGGSTDTQYF
TRBJ1-4 | NA | TRBD1 | TRBV6-5 | TGTGCCAGCACAGACCAGGGGGCTCAGTATGAAAAACTGTTTTTT | CASTDQGAQYEKLFF
TRBJ2-5 | NA | NA | TRBV25-1 | TGTGCCAGCGCAGGGTACCAAGAGACCCAGTACTTC | CASAGYQETQYF
TRBJ2-7 | once | NA | TRBV10-2 | TGCGCCAGCAGTCGGGGCCCCTCGGGATACGAGCAGTACTTC | CASSRGPSGYEQYF
TRBJ2-3 | few | TRBD2 | TRBV9 | TGTGCCAGCAGCATAGGGACTAGCGGGGGGGCCGGAGATACGCAGTATTTT | CASSIGTSGGAGDTQYF
TRBJ1-3 | NA | NA | TRBV6-5 | TGTGCCAGCAGTTACTCATTCCGAAGCTCTGGAAACACCATATATTTT | CASSYSFRSSGNTIYF
TRBJ2-2 | few | NA | TRBV7-9 | TGTGCCAGCAGCTTAGGTTGGGGAAACACCGGGGAGCTGTTTTTT | CASSLGWGNTGELFF
TRBJ2-2 | NA | NA | TRBV19 | TGTGCCAGTACCCCGGGGGTTGGGGAGCTGTTTTTT | CASTPGVGELFF
TRBJ2-3 | NA | NA | TRBV5-4 | TGTGCCAGCAGCATCGGGACTTTTCCCACAGATACGCAGTATTTT | CASSIGTFPTDTQYF
TRBJ2-1 | NA | TRBD1 | TRBV15 | TGTGCCACCAGCGCCCGACAGGGGGCGTTCAATGAGCAGTTCTTC | CATSARQGAFNEQFF
TRBJ1-3 | NA | NA | TRBV4-1 | TGCGCCAGCAGCCAAAGTCGCGAGGGGGGGGGCGTTGGATCTGGAAACACCATATATTTT | CASSQSREGGGVGSGNTIYF
TRBJ1-5 | NA | TRBD1 | TRBV18 | TGTGCCAGCTCACCGGGACAGGGGTCCAATCAGCCCCAGCATTTT | CASSPGQGSNQPQHF
TRBJ1-4 | NA | NA | TRBV18 | TGTGCCAGCTCAATCAGGGAAACTAATGAAAAACTGTTTTTT | CASSIRETNEKLFF
TRBJ2-1 | NA | NA | TRBV5-1 | TGCGCCAGCAGCCCGGGGATGGGGGTCGGGGTCCCCAATGAGCAGTTCTTC | CASSPGMGVGVPNEQFF
TRBJ2-1 | NA | TRBD2 | TRBV19 | TGTGCCAGTAGTATACGTAGCGGGGGGCTTCCGTACAATGAGCAGTTCTTC | CASSIRSGGLPYNEQFF
TRBJ2-1 | once | TRBD1 | TRBV6-5 | TGTGCCAGCAGTCGGGACAGGGGAACCTACAATGAGCAGTTCTTC | CASSRDRGTYNEQFF
TRBJ2-7 | NA | TRBD1 | TRBV19 | TGTGCCAGTAGTAACGCCGGGACAGGGGCCTACGAGCAGTACTTC | CASSNAGTGAYEQYF
TRBJ2-1 | NA | TRBD2 | TRBV18 | TGTGCCAGCTCTCCGCCCAGCGGGACGTTATTATACAATGAGCAGTTCTTC | CASSPPSGTLLYNEQFF
TRBJ1-3 | NA | TRBD1 | TRBV30 | TGTGCCTGGTCCGGGACAGGCCACTCTGGAAACACCATATATTTT | CAWSGTGHSGNTIYF
TRBJ2-7 | NA | NA | TRBV13 | TGTGCCAGCAGCCCGGCAGACAGGTACGAGCAGTACTTC | CASSPADRYEQYF
TRBJ1-2 | NA | TRBD1 | TRBV6-1 | TGTGCCAGCAGTGAGGCCGACAGGGGCTATGGCTACACCTTC | CASSEADRGYGYTF
TRBJ2-3 | NA | TRBD2 | TRBV9 | TGTGCCAGCAGCGTGACTAGCGCCACAGATACGCAGTATTTT | CASSVTSATDTQYF
TRBJ2-7 | NA | NA | TRBV6-5 | TGTGCCAGCAGTCCCCTGACGGAAACCTACGAGCAGTACTTC | CASSPLTETYEQYF
TRBJ2-3 | NA | NA | TRBV12-3/TRBV12-4 | TGTGCCTCGGGGCACGTCACAGATACGCAGTATTTT | CASGHVTDTQYF
TRBJ2-5 | NA | NA | TRBV20-1 | TGCAGTGCTAGTGAAGGGTTCACGGAGACCCAGTACTTC | CSASEGFTETQYF
TRBJ2-7 | NA | TRBD1 | TRBV28 | TGTGCCAGCAGTGTACCGGGACAGGGGGCCGAGCAGTACTTC | CASSVPGQGAEQYF
TRBJ1-3 | NA | NA | TRBV30 | TGTGCCTGGCTCCCCCGGGACGCTACTGGAAACACCATATATTTT | CAWLPRDATGNTIYF